This TCR beta chain was observed in a study of CD8 T cells in ankylosing spondylitis. Broader study findings: Enrichment of disease-linked clones was reportedly significant in matched ankylosing spondylitis synovial fluid. Seemingly characteristic of ankylosing spondylitis blood was a TCR beta motif consisting of about 8 highly homologous variants.

TCRdb re-derived calls from the 5' RACE reads in MiXCR, one entry per CDR3 protein. The sample records almost 400,000 distinct CDR3 sequences, about 20% being singletons. Notes on this clonotype: Its target is unknown.

Trimming removed 1 base at V and 8 bases at J, with 17 bases between. CDR3 length: 16 amino acids. Germline V gene lookup returns CDR1 LGHDT and CDR2 YNNKEL (reference sequence). V gene TRBV3-1 combines with J gene TRBJ1-4; D ambiguous. The clonotype comes from a male donor with ankylosing spondylitis. The sample consisted of blood, either unsorted or a sorted T cell fraction (not recorded which). CDR3 coding DNA: TGTGCCAGCAGCCAAGGTCGGGCGGCTTTGAAGGAAAAACTGTTTTTT. Its protein product is CASSQGRAALKEKLFF.